Following are 32 T cell receptor beta chains from one sample sequenced in a study of cytomegalovirus exposure and HLA in healthy donors (TCRdb year 2017). Libraries were prepared through the immunoSEQ multiplex PCR assay. For the multiplex PCR, a mixture combining 60 forward primers for TCR Vbeta segments and 13 reverse primers for TCR Jbeta segments was used. As stored in TCRdb, this immuneACCESS dataset retains in-frame rearrangements with V and J assigned. A fraction of the clones does not appear; measured against another copy, unresolved V genes explain less than half of the discrepancy, and the remainder lacks a known reason. The sample records more than 150,000 clones, 78% of which are singletons. The top ten constitute approximately 1.5% of the sample. The specimen sequenced was PBMCs. These receptors were collected from a male donor in good health and CMV-seronegative.

J is TRBJ2-1 and V is TRBV5-1, with 9 bases identical to TRBD1. CDR3 length: 16 residues. The junction had 6 bases not matched to a gene; V was cut back by 2 bases and J by 3 bases. CDR1 is SGHRS and CDR2 is YFSETQ in the germline V gene. The CDR3 sequence is CASSLQGAVFYNEQFF. The CDR3 nucleotides are TGCGCCAGCAGCTTACAGGGGGCTGTATTCTACAATGAGCAGTTCTTC.

This rearrangement joins TRBV28 to TRBJ2-3, with 9 bases identical to TRBD2. J gave up 5 bases and V 4 bases, and 4 bases lay outside the gene matches. The germline CDR1 and CDR2 sequences are MDHEN and SYDVKM. The CDR3 is 14 amino acids. CDR3 region: CASSYSGSVDTQYF. CDR3 bases: TGTGCCAGCAGTTATAGCGGGAGCGTAGATACGCAGTATTTT.

CDR3 sequence reads: CASNLGLVNTEAFF. CDR3 DNA: TGCGCCAGCAACCTGGGCCTTGTGAACACTGAAGCTTTCTTT. V is TRBV5-1 and J is TRBJ1-1; no clear D. Germline values: CDR1 SGHRS, CDR2 YFSETQ. Trimming removed 6 bases at V and 0 bases at J, with 12 bases between. This CDR3 has 14 residues.

The chain employs TRBV9 and TRBJ2-5; D unresolved. The CDR3 extends over 12 amino acids. Germline assignment: CDR1 SGDLS and CDR2 YYNGEE. V was clipped by 4 bases and J by 11 bases, with 15 bases between them. CDR3 loop: CASSYDGGRQYF. The CDR3 region has the DNA TGTGCCAGCAGCTACGATGGCGGAAGGCAGTACTTC.

CDR3 protein: CASTRVTNEKLFF. The CDR3 nucleotides are TGTGCCAGCACCCGGGTCACTAATGAAAAACTGTTTTTT. The chain links TRBV6-1 to TRBJ1-4; D remains ambiguous. Per the germline V gene, CDR1 is MNHNS and CDR2 is SASEGT. With 7 bases removed from V and 2 bases from J, the gap between germline ends came to 8 bases. The CDR3 sequence is 13 residues long.

This rearrangement joins TRBV29-1 to TRBJ1-1; TRBD1 matches 9 bases. The trim removed 7 bases at V and 5 bases at J, leaving 14 bases unmatched. The CDR3 runs 15 residues. From germline, CDR1 is SQVTM and CDR2 ANQGSEA. CDR3 coding DNA: TGCAGCGCCAAACCGGGACAGGGACCCAGGACTGAAGCTTTCTTT. Amino acid sequence: CSAKPGQGPRTEAFF.

The chain recombines TRBV19 with TRBJ2-5, with 9 bases aligning to TRBD2. The V and J ends lost 5 bases and 4 bases, in that order; junction bases with no gene match: 11. CDR3 length: 16 amino acids. From germline, CDR1 is LNHDA and CDR2 SQIVND (reference sequence). The CDR3 here is CASSARLAETGETQYF. The DNA of the CDR3 is TGTGCCAGTAGTGCCCGACTAGCGGAAACGGGAGAGACCCAGTACTTC.

The CDR3 sequence: CASSSVAGGADTQYF. In DNA, the CDR3 is TGTGCCAGCAGCTCGGTAGCGGGAGGGGCAGATACGCAGTATTTT. V is TRBV7-2 and J is TRBJ2-3, with 11 bases matching TRBD2. The V gene's germline CDR1 is SGHTA and CDR2 FQGNSA. The CDR3 contains 15 residues. J gave up 4 bases and V 4 bases, and 4 bases lay outside the gene matches. The full variable domain, with the rest looked up from reference TRBV7-2 and TRBJ2-3, is GAGVSQSPSNKVTEKGKDVELRCDPISGHTALYWYRQSLGQGLEFLIYFQGNSAPDKSGLPSDRFSAERTGGSVSTLTIQRTQQEDSAVYLCASSSVAGGADTQYFGPGTRLTVL.

The CDR3 DNA is TGTGCCAGCTCACATTCCGGAGATGGCTACACCTTC. This sequence encodes CASSHSGDGYTF. The chain recombines TRBV18 with TRBJ1-2; D not resolved. Trimming removed 4 bases from V and 6 bases from J, with 9 bases in between. The CDR3 covers 12 residues. Germline lookup yields CDR1 KGHSH and CDR2 LQKENI.

J is TRBJ2-7 and V is TRBV28; no clear D gene. Trimming left V 1 base short and J 2 bases short, with 6 bases between. Germline loops: CDR1 MDHEN, CDR2 SYDVKM. The CDR3 runs 13 residues. CDR3 sequence reads: CASSLLGPYEQYF. In nucleotides, the CDR3 is TGTGCCAGCAGTTTATTGGGCCCCTACGAGCAGTACTTC.

The gene calls are TRBV4-2 and TRBJ2-7; 8 nucleotides align to TRBD1. CDR1 and CDR2 (germline): LGHNA, YNFKEQ. J was trimmed by 5 bases and V by 4 bases; bases with no gene match: 4. The CDR3 loop spans 13 amino acids. The CDR3 DNA reads as TGTGCCAGCAGCCCGGACAGGGATAACGAGCAGTACTTC. Its protein product is CASSPDRDNEQYF.

J is TRBJ1-1 and V is TRBV18, with TRBD1 matching 7 bases. CDR1 KGHSH and CDR2 LQKENI come from the germline V gene. The J segment lost 6 bases and the V segment lost 4 bases, leaving 14 bases of the junction unmatched. This CDR3 is built from 16 residues. Written as DNA, the CDR3 is TGTGCCAGCTCACAGAATGACCCGGGGACAGCGCCTGAAGCTTTCTTT. Its translation is CASSQNDPGTAPEAFF.

The chain combines TRBV7-9 with TRBJ2-1; D is uncertain. There are 14 residues in the CDR3. The germline gives CDR1 SEHNR, CDR2 FQNEAQ (reference sequence). V gave up 3 bases and J gave up 0 bases, with 6 bases separating them. In DNA, the CDR3 is TGTGCCAGCAGCTTGGTCGGCTCCTACAATGAGCAGTTCTTC. Translation gives CASSLVGSYNEQFF.

Note on this clone: The junction and the germline gene differ at one end; a read error may be behind it. The rearrangement joins TRBV7-7 to TRBJ2-2, with 10 bases fitting TRBD1. In germline, CDR1 is SSHAT, CDR2 FNYEAQ (reference sequence). CDR3 length: 16 amino acids. The DNA of the CDR3 is TGTGCTAGCAGCGACAGGGGGCGGAGTGGCACCGGGGAGCTGTTTTTT. Translating gives CASSDRGRSGTGELFF. The whole variable domain, remainder taken from reference TRBV7-7 and TRBJ2-2, is GAGVSQSPRYKVTKRGQDVTLRCDPISSHATLYWYQQALGQGPEFLTYFNYEAQPDKSGLPSDRFSAERPEGSISTLTIQRTEQRDSAMYRCASSDRGRSGTGELFFGEGSRLTVL.

CDR3 loop: CASSARGGQETQYF. CDR3 DNA sequence: TGTGCCAGTAGCGCCCGCGGTGGGCAAGAGACCCAGTACTTC. The V call is TRBV19, the J call TRBJ2-5; the D is unclear. With 6 bases removed from V and 2 bases from J, the gap between germline ends came to 13 bases. Per germline, CDR1 LNHDA and CDR2 SQIVND (reference sequence). The length of the CDR3 is 14 residues.

V usage is TRBV6-5 and J usage is TRBJ1-3, with a weak D call TRBD1 (6 bases). The germline V gene has CDR1 MNHEY and CDR2 SVGAGI. The CDR3 is made up of 15 amino acids. V was shortened by 2 bases and J by 4 bases, with 12 bases between the two germline ends. This CDR3 is CASSYGAGEGNTIYF. The DNA of the CDR3 is TGTGCCAGCAGTTACGGAGCAGGGGAGGGAAACACCATATATTTT.

The chain has TRBV18 and TRBJ1-3; weak D call: TRBD1 (6 bases). V dropped 5 bases and J dropped 3 bases, with 14 bases sitting between them. The CDR3 contains 15 residues. CDR1 and CDR2 (germline): KGHSH, LQKENI. CDR3 region: CASSTPAGVGNTIYF. As DNA, the CDR3 is TGTGCCAGCTCAACGCCCGCAGGGGTTGGAAACACCATATATTTT.

V and J are TRBV6-5 and TRBJ1-2, with D possibly being TRBD1 (6 bases). The CDR3 is 16 residues long. Germline V gene lookup returns CDR1 MNHEY and CDR2 SVGAGI. The ends were cut back, 2 bases at V and 7 bases at J, with 20 bases in the middle. The CDR3 sequence is CASSYQDSTEDSGYTF. As DNA, the CDR3 is TGTGCCAGCAGTTACCAGGACAGTACCGAAGATAGTGGCTACACCTTC.

V and J are TRBV18 and TRBJ2-7, with D possibly TRBD1 on 5 matching bases. Per germline, CDR1 KGHSH and CDR2 LQKENI. The CDR3 runs to 13 residues. V shed 3 bases and J shed 2 bases, with 8 bases lying between them. The CDR3 DNA reads as TGTGCCAGCTCACCGACGACAGCCTACGAGCAGTACTTC. Translating it yields CASSPTTAYEQYF.

The rearrangement links TRBV11-2 to TRBJ2-1, with D perhaps matching TRBD2 (6 bases). V was clipped by 5 bases and J by 10 bases, with 9 bases between them. The V gene's germline CDR1 is SGHAT and CDR2 FQNNGV. This CDR3 is 11 amino acids long. This CDR3 reads CASSTTSEQFF. The CDR3 region has the DNA TGTGCCAGCAGCACCACTAGCGAGCAGTTCTTC.

The chain uses TRBV29-1 and TRBJ2-3, with unresolved D. The CDR3 length is 15 residues. Germline CDR1 SQVTM, CDR2 ANQGSEA. Trimming pared 3 bases from V and 4 bases from J, leaving 17 bases between. This CDR3 reads CSVDIPNRVSDTQYF. DNA of the CDR3: TGCAGCGTTGACATCCCTAATCGGGTTTCAGATACGCAGTATTTT.

The chain joins TRBV7-2 to TRBJ1-1; D call uncertain. The germline gives CDR1 SGHTA, CDR2 FQGNSA. This CDR3 comprises 15 residues. Trimming removed 2 bases at V and 0 bases at J, with 10 bases between. CDR3 nucleotide sequence: TGTGCCAGCAGCTTATACCGGACTATGAACACTGAAGCTTTCTTT. This gives the protein CASSLYRTMNTEAFF. Filled out from reference TRBV7-2 and TRBJ1-1, the complete variable domain reads GAGVSQSPSNKVTEKGKDVELRCDPISGHTALYWYRQSLGQGLEFLIYFQGNSAPDKSGLPSDRFSAERTGGSVSTLTIQRTQQEDSAVYLCASSLYRTMNTEAFFGQGTRLTVV.

V gene TRBV15 combines with J gene TRBJ2-7, with 8 bases fitting TRBD1. Germline V CDR1 and CDR2: LNHNV, YYDKDF (reference sequence). Trimming removed 9 bases from V and 5 bases from J; junction bases left unmatched: 6. This CDR3 has 12 amino acids. The CDR3 DNA reads TGTGCCACTACGGACAGGGCAGACGAGCAGTACTTC. Translation: CATTDRADEQYF.

This sequence joins TRBV2 and TRBJ1-1, with 11 bases lining up with TRBD1. Trimming took 9 bases from V and 5 from J; bases not matched to a gene: 2. The germline V gene encodes CDR1 SNHLY and CDR2 FYNNEI. The CDR3 is 12 amino acids. CDR3 sequence: CASWDRGTEAFF. For the CDR3, the DNA is TGTGCCAGTTGGGACAGGGGGACTGAAGCTTTCTTT.

This sequence joins TRBV7-8 and TRBJ1-5, with 11 bases fitting TRBD1. The CDR3 runs 17 residues. V gave up 0 bases and J gave up 5 bases; unmatched junction bases: 6. Germline V gives CDR1 SGHVS, CDR2 FQNEAQ. The CDR3 coding sequence is TGTGCCAGCAGCTTAGCCCGGACAGGGGGCGCCTATCAGCCCCAGCATTTT. It codes for CASSLARTGGAYQPQHF.

The chain is built from TRBV2 and TRBJ1-1; no clear D. The germline gives CDR1 SNHLY, CDR2 FYNNEI. Trimming shortened V by 0 bases and J by 5 bases, and 10 bases separated the two germline ends. This CDR3 is built from 14 residues. The CDR3 reads CASSEALKRTEAFF. CDR3 coding DNA: TGTGCCAGCAGTGAAGCGCTTAAGAGGACTGAAGCTTTCTTT.

The V call is TRBV6-5, the J call TRBJ1-1; no clear D. Germline CDR1 MNHEY, CDR2 SVGAGI. Trimming cost V 4 bases and J 3 bases, with 6 bases left between them. The CDR3 totals 12 residues. CDR3 sequence reads: CASSSLDTEAFF. CDR3 sequence (DNA): TGTGCCAGCAGTTCCCTAGACACTGAAGCTTTCTTT.

CDR3 sequence reads: CASRQGQRTEAFF. The CDR3 DNA follows: TGTGCCAGCAGACAGGGGCAGCGCACTGAAGCTTTCTTT. The chain has TRBV6-5 and TRBJ1-1; TRBD1 aligns across 7 bases. This CDR3 spans 13 amino acids. The V and J ends lost 6 bases and 4 bases, in that order; junction bases with no gene match: 5. Germline CDR1 reads MNHEY; CDR2 reads SVGAGI.

The chain couples TRBV7-9 to TRBJ2-1; 11 bases match TRBD2. The germline V gene has CDR1 SEHNR and CDR2 FQNEAQ (reference sequence). The CDR3 spans 16 residues. The trim removed 1 base at V and 6 bases at J, leaving 5 bases unmatched. The chain's CDR3 is CASSLVGGTSGNEQFF. In DNA form, the CDR3 reads TGTGCCAGCAGCTTAGTGGGGGGGACTAGCGGCAATGAGCAGTTCTTC.

The V gene is TRBV9, the J gene TRBJ2-1, with 7 bases aligning to TRBD1. The V gene's germline CDR1 is SGDLS and CDR2 YYNGEE. V lost 0 bases, J lost 6 bases, and 3 bases stayed unmatched. This CDR3 has 14 amino acids. For the CDR3, the DNA is TGTGCCAGCAGCGTAGGGGACAGAGTCAATGAGCAGTTCTTC. The encoded protein is CASSVGDRVNEQFF.

The chain couples TRBV28 to TRBJ1-1, with a tentative D call TRBD1 (5 bases). The germline V and J ends were trimmed by 8 bases and 0 bases, with 13 bases remaining between them. CDR1 and CDR2 from the germline V gene are MDHEN and SYDVKM. This CDR3 has 14 residues. The CDR3: CASYSGGVNTEAFF. For the CDR3, the DNA is TGTGCCAGCTATTCGGGGGGAGTGAACACTGAAGCTTTCTTT.

On this clone: The germline gene is not matched at one end of the junction; a read error may be the cause. Other DNA sequences from this sample encode an identical CDR3 as well. The gene calls are TRBV18 and TRBJ2-7, with 13 nucleotides matching TRBD2. The CDR3 spans 16 residues. Germline assignment: CDR1 KGHSH and CDR2 LQKENI. The CDR3 coding sequence is TGTGCCAGCTCACCCCGACTAGCGGGGGGCTCCTACGAGCAGTACTTT. This sequence encodes CASSPRLAGGSYEQYF.